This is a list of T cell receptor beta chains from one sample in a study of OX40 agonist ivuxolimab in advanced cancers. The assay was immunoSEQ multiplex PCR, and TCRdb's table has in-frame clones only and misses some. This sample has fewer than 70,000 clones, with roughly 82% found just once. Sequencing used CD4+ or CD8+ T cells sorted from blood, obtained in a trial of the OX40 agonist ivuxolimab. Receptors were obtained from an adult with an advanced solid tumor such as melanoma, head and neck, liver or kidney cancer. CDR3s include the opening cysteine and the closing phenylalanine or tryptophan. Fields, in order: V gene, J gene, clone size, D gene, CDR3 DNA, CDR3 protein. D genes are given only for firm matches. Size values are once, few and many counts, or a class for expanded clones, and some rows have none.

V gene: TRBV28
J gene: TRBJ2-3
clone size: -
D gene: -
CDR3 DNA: TGTGCCAGCAGCCTTCCGATCCGGGCAGATACGCAGTATTTT
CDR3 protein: CASSLPIRADTQYF

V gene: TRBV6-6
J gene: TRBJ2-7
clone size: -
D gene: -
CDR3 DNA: TGTGCCAGCAGTTATCAACAGTACTACGAGCAGTACTTC
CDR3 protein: CASSYQQYYEQYF

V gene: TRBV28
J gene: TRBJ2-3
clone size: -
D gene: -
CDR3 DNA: TGTGCCAGCAGTTTTGCAAGGTTGACCACAGATACGCAGTATTTT
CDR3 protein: CASSFARLTTDTQYF

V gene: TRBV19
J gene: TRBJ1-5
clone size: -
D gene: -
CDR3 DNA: TGTGCCAGTTTAAGGTCAGGGATCGGCAATCAGCCCCAGCATTTT
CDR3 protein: CASLRSGIGNQPQHF

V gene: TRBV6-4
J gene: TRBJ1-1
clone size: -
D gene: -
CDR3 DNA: TGTGCCAGCAGCCCCCGAGGGGGGCGAGCCACTGAAGCTTTCTTT
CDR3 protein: CASSPRGGRATEAFF

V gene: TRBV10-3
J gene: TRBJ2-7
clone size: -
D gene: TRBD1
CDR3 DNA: TGTGCCACCGGGACAGGGTCCTACGAGCAGTACTTC
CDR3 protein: CATGTGSYEQYF

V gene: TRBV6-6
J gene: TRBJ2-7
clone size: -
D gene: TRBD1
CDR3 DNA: TGTGCCAGCAGTTACGGCGGGACAGGCTCCTACGAGCAGTACTTC
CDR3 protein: CASSYGGTGSYEQYF

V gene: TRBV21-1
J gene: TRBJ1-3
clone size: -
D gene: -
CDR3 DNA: TGTGCCAGCAGCTCGCCGGGACAGGGTAAGAAGTCTGGAAACACCATATATTTT
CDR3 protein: CASSSPGQGKKSGNTIYF

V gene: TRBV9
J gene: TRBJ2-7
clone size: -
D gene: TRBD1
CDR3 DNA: TGTGCCAGCAGCGCCGGGACAGCGAGCTCCTACGAGCAGTACTTC
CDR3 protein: CASSAGTASSYEQYF

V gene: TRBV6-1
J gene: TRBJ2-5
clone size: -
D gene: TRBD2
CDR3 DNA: TGTGCCAGCAGTGAACACAGCGGGAGCGAGACCCAGTACTTC
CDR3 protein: CASSEHSGSETQYF

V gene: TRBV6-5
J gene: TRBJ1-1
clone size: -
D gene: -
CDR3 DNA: TGTGCCAGCAGGAACGGACACGAGGGGACTGAAGCTTTCTTT
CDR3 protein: CASRNGHEGTEAFF

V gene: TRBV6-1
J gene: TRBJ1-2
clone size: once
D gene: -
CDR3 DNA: TGTGCCAGCAGTGAGGGATTAGGTACGAACTATGGCTACACCTTC
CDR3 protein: CASSEGLGTNYGYTF

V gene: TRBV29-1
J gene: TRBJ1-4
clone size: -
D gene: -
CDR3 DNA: TGCAGCGCCTACGAGGGAGGGGAAAAACTGTTTTTT
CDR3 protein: CSAYEGGEKLFF

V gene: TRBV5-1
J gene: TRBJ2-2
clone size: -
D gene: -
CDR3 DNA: TGCGCCAGCAGCGGATGGGATCACACCGGGGAGCTGTTTTTT
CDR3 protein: CASSGWDHTGELFF

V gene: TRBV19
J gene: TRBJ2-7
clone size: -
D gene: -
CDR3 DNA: TGTGCCAGTAGTCTGAGAGGGTCGGACTACGAGCAGTACTTC
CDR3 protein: CASSLRGSDYEQYF

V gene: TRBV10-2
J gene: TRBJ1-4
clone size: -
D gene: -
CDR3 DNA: TGCGCCAGCAGTGACCCTTCAGGGGAAACTAATGAAAAACTGTTTTTT
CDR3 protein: CASSDPSGETNEKLFF

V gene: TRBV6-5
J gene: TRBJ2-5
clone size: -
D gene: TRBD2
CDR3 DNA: TGTGCCAGCAGCCCACAACTAGCGGGCGAGACCCAGTACTTC
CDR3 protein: CASSPQLAGETQYF

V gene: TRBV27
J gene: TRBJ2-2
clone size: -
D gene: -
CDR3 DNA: TGTGCCAGCAGTTTAGTGGCCGGCGGGGAGCTGTTTTTT
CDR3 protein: CASSLVAGGELFF

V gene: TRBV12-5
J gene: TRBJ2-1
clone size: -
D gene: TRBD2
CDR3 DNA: TGTGCTAGTGGTTTGAAACGAACGGGACTAGCGGGAGGGTCCTACAATGAGCAGTTCTTC
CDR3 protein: CASGLKRTGLAGGSYNEQFF

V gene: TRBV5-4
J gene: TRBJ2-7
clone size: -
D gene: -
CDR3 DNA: TGTGCCAGCAGCTTTAAGTTTCGGGGGAACGAGCAGTACTTC
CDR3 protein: CASSFKFRGNEQYF

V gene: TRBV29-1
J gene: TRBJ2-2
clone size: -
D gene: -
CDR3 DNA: TGCAGCGTTGAATTAGTAGCCGGGGAGCTGTTTTTT
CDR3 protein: CSVELVAGELFF

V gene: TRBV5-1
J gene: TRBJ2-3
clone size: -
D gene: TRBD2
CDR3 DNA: TGCGCCAGCAGCTACAACACCCTAGCGGCTAGCACAGATACGCAGTATTTT
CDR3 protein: CASSYNTLAASTDTQYF

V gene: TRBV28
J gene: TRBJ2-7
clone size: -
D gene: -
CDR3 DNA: TGTGCCAGCAGTGATATGACAGGCGGTGGGGAGCAGTACTTC
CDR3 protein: CASSDMTGGGEQYF

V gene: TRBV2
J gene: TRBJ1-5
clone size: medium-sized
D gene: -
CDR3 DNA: TGTGCCAGCACCAGGGTTAGCAATCAGCCCCAGCATTTT
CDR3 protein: CASTRVSNQPQHF

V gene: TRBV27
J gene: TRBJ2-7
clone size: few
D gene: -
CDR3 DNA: TGTGCCAGCAGTTTAGAGGGGGGGGGCAGAGCCTACGAGCAGTACTTC
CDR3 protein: CASSLEGGGRAYEQYF

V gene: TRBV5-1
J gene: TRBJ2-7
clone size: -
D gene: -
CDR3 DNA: TGCGCCAGCTCGGAGGGGACTCGCGTCGCCTACGAGCAGTACTTC
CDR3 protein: CASSEGTRVAYEQYF

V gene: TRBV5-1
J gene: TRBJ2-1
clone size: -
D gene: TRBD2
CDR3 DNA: TGCGCCAGCAGCCAGCGGGAGGGTCTCTCAGAGCAGTTCTTC
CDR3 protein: CASSQREGLSEQFF

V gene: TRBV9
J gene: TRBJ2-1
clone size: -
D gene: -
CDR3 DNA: TGTGCCAGCAGCGTCGAGCGGACCAGCTCCTACAATGAGCAGTTCTTC
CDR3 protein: CASSVERTSSYNEQFF

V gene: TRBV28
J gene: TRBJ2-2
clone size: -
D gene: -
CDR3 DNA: TGTGCCAGCAGTTTTGAGGGAGCGAACACCGGGGAGCTGTTTTTT
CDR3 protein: CASSFEGANTGELFF

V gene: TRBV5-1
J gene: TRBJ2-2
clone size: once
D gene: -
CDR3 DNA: TGCGCCAGCGGGTTAACGGGACACAGGGACTCCCTTGCCGGGGAGCTGTTTTTT
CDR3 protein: CASGLTGHRDSLAGELFF

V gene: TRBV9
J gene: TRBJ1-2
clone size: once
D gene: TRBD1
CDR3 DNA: TGTGCCAGCAGCCCGGACAGGCTTTGGGGGGGCTACACCTTC
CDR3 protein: CASSPDRLWGGYTF

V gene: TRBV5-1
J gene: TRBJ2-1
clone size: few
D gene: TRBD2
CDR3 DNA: TGCGCCAGCAGCTTGTTCGCGGGAGGGGACAATGAGCAGTTCTTC
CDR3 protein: CASSLFAGGDNEQFF